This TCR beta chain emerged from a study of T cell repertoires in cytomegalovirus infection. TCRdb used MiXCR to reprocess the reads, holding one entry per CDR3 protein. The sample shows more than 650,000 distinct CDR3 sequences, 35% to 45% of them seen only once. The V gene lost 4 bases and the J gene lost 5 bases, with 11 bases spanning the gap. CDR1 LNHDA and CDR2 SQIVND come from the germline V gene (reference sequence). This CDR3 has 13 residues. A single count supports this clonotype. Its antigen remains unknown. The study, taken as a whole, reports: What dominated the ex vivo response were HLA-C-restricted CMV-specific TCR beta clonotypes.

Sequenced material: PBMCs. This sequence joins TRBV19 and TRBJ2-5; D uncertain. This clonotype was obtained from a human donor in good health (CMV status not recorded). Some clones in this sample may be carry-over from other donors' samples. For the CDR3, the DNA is TGTGCCAGTAGTAACGTCCTCCGGGAGACCCAGTACTTC. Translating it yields CASSNVLRETQYF.